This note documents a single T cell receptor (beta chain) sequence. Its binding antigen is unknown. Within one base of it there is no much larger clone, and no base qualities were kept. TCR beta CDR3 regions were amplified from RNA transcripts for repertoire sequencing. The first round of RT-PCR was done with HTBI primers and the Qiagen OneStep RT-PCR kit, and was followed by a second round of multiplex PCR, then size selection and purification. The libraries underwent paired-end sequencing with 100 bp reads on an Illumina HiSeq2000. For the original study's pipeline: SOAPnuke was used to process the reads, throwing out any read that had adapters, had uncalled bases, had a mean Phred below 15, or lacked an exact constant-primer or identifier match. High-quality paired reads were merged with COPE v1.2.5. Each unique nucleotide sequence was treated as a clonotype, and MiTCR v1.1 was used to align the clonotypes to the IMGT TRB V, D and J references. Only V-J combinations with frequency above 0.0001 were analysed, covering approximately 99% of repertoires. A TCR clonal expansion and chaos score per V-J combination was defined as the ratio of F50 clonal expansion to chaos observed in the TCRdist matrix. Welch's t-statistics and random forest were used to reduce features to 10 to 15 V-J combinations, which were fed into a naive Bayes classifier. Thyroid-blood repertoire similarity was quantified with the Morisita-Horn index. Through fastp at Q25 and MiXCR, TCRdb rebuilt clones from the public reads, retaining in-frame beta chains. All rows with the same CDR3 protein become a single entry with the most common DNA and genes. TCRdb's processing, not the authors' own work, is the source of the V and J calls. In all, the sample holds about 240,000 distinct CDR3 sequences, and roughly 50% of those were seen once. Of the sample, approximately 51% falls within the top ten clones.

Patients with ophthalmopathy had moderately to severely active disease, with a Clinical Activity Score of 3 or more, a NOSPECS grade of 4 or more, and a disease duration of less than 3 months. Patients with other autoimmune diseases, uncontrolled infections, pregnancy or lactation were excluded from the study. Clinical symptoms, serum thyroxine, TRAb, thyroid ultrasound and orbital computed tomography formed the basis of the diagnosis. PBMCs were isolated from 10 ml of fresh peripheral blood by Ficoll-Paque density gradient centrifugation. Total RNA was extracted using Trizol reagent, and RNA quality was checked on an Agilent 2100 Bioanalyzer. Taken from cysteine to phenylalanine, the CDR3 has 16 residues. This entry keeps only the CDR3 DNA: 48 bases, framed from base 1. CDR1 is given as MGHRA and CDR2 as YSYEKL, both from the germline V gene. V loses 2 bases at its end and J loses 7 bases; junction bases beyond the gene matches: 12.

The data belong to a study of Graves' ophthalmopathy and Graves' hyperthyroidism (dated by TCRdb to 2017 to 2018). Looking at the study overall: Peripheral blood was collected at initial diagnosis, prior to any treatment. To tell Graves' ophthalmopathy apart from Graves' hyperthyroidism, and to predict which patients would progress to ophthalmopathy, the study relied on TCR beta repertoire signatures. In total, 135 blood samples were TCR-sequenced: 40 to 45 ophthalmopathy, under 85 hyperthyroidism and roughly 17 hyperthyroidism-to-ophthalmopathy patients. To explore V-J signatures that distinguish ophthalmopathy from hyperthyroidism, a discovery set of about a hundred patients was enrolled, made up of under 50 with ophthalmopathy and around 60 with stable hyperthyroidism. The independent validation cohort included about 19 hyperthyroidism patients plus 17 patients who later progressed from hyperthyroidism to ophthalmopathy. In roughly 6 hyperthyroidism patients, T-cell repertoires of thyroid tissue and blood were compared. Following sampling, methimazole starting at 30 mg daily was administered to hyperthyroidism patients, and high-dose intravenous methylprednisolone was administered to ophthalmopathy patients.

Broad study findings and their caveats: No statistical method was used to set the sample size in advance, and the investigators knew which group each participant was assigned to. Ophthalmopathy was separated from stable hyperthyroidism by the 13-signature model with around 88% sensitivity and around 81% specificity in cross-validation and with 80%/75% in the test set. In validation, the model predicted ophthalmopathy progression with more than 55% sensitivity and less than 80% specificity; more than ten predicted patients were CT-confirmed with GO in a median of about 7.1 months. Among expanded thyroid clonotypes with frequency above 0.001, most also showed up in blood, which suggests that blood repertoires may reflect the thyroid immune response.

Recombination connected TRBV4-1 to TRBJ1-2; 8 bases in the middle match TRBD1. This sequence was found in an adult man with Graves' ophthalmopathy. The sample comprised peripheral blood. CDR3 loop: CASSQWGTGSQAGYTF. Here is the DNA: TGCGCCAGCAGCCAATGGGGGACAGGAAGTCAAGCTGGCTACACCTTC.